The 20 T cell receptor beta chains reported below all come from one sample, sequenced in a study of post-analysis software for immune sequencing data. cDNA libraries for TCR beta contained unique molecular identifiers. One entry per CDR3 protein, called by TCRdb with MiXCR from the PCR reads. The data show under 900,000 distinct CDR3 sequences, under 70% seen once. Their recognized antigens are unknown. Study-level findings and limits: Patients carried five TRBV segments more frequently than controls did, and TRBV5-6, TRBV5-1 and TRBV20-1 were among them.

Sequenced sample: blood. Source of these receptors: a girl between 10 and 17 years old with multiple sclerosis.

This clonotype was counted between two and nine times. V usage is TRBV29-1 and J usage is TRBJ2-1, with D possibly matching TRBD2 (5 bases). CDR1 SQVTM and CDR2 ANQGSEA come from the germline V gene. The CDR3 sequence is 18 residues long. V gave up 2 bases and J gave up 8 bases, with 28 bases separating them. CDR3 residues: CSVERRRPLDQLGHEQFF. The CDR3 nucleotides are TGCAGCGTTGAAAGACGCCGACCATTAGATCAACTAGGGCATGAGCAGTTCTTC.

The rearrangement links TRBV7-8 to TRBJ2-3; the D is unclear. This CDR3 is 16 amino acids long. Trimming cost V 1 base and J 0 bases, with 11 bases left between them. CDR1 is SGHVS and CDR2 is FQNEAQ in the germline V gene. Here the CDR3 DNA reads TGTGCCAGCAGCTTAGGTCAGCCCTCTAGCACAGATACGCAGTATTTT. It codes for CASSLGQPSSTDTQYF.

The V gene is TRBV12-3 or TRBV12-4, the J gene TRBJ1-5; D gene unclear. V was cut by 6 bases and J by 2 bases, with 14 bases left in between. The CDR3 consists of 15 residues. The CDR3 region has the DNA TGTGCCAGCAGCCAGAGCAGCCCGGGCAATCAGCCCCAGCATTTT. Translation: CASSQSSPGNQPQHF.

The chain uses TRBV5-5 and TRBJ2-7; maybe TRBD2 (5 bases). Germline V lookup: CDR1 SGHKS, CDR2 YYEKEE (reference sequence). V was pared by 7 bases and J by 6 bases, with 23 bases between. CDR3 size: 15 residues. CDR3 coding DNA: TGTGCCAGCGGACGAATTGCCGGTCGAGGGAGCGAGCAGTACTTC. This encodes CASGRIAGRGSEQYF. The full variable domain, its missing parts supplied by reference TRBV5-5 and TRBJ2-7, is DAGVTQSPTHLIKTRGQQVTLRCSPISGHKSVSWYQQVLGQGPQFIFQYYEKEERGRGNFPDRFSARQFPNYSSELNVNALLLGDSALYLCASGRIAGRGSEQYFGPGTRLTVT.

J is TRBJ2-5 and V is TRBV6-2 or TRBV6-3, with D perhaps matching TRBD1 (6 bases). Looked up from germline, CDR1 is MNHEY and CDR2 is SVGEGT. The CDR3 totals 13 residues. V was shortened by 4 bases and J by 0 bases, with 6 bases between the two germline ends. CDR3 loop: CASSWTDQETQYF. The CDR3 DNA is TGTGCCAGCAGTTGGACAGACCAAGAGACCCAGTACTTC.

This clonotype was counted a single time. V and J are TRBV7-8 and TRBJ2-5; D unresolved. Trimming pared 3 bases from V and 3 bases from J, leaving 8 bases between. The CDR3 is 13 amino acids. Per germline, CDR1 SGHVS and CDR2 FQNEAQ. The CDR3 coding sequence is TGTGCCAGCAGCTTCGCGCAGGAAGAGACCCAGTACTTC. It is translated as CASSFAQEETQYF.

J is TRBJ2-1 and V is TRBV10-3, with no clear D. The CDR3 loop spans 12 amino acids. Germline lookup yields CDR1 ENHRY and CDR2 SYGVKD. V dropped 0 bases and J dropped 9 bases, with 6 bases sitting between them. The CDR3 nucleotides are TGTGCCATCAGTGAGTCCGAGATTGAGCAGTTCTTC. Its translation: CAISESEIEQFF.

V is TRBV25-1 and J is TRBJ2-7, with 8 bases identical to TRBD1. Germline CDR1 MGHDK, CDR2 SYGVNS. The J segment lost 5 bases and the V segment lost 7 bases, leaving 4 bases of the junction unmatched. The CDR3 is 12 residues long. CDR3 in amino acids: CASMDRVHEQYF. The CDR3 coding sequence is TGTGCCAGCATGGACAGGGTCCACGAGCAGTACTTC.

The gene calls are TRBV10-2 and TRBJ1-6; D not certain. Germline assignment: CDR1 WSHSY and CDR2 SAAADI. This CDR3 contains 13 residues. V lost 6 bases to trimming and J lost 11 bases, with 14 bases between them. CDR3 in amino acids: CASRDGSYAPLHF. The CDR3 nucleotides read TGCGCCAGCAGGGACGGTTCTTATGCACCCCTCCACTTT.

The V and J genes are TRBV7-3 and TRBJ2-1, with 8 bases that match TRBD2. Germline loops: CDR1 SGHTA, CDR2 FQGTGA. Trimming took 2 bases from V and 6 from J; bases not matched to a gene: 6. The CDR3 covers 15 residues. As DNA, the CDR3 is TGTGCCAGCAGCTTAGCAAGCGGGAGCCTCAATGAGCAGTTCTTC. As protein: CASSLASGSLNEQFF.

The chain joins TRBV7-2 to TRBJ2-1; 8 bases are shared with TRBD2. The CDR3 covers 16 residues. Germline CDR1 SGHTA, CDR2 FQGNSA. Trimming cost V 5 bases and J 7 bases; bases outside gene matches: 13. CDR3 nucleotide sequence: TGTGCCAGCAGCCTCCTTATTGGCGGGGGGAAGAATGAGCAGTTCTTC. Encoded protein: CASSLLIGGGKNEQFF.

This sequence joins TRBV6-1 and TRBJ2-2, with D possibly TRBD2 on 5 matching bases. The germline CDR1 and CDR2 sequences are MNHNS and SASEGT. The CDR3 runs 13 residues. V lost 10 bases, J lost 7 bases, and 16 bases lay in between. This CDR3 is CATKLGPGGELFF. The CDR3 coding sequence is TGTGCCACCAAACTAGGACCTGGCGGGGAGCTGTTTTTT.

The rearrangement links TRBV12-3 or TRBV12-4 to TRBJ2-7; TRBD2 agrees at 10 bases. The trim removed 8 bases at V and 4 bases at J, leaving 8 bases unmatched. The CDR3 contains 14 residues. The CDR3 region has the DNA TGTGCCAGCGGGCTAGCGGGAGTGGGTTACGAGCAGTACTTC. Amino acids: CASGLAGVGYEQYF.

The sample holds a few counts of this clonotype. This chain joins TRBV7-3 and TRBJ2-5; no firm D call. V dropped 4 bases and J dropped 2 bases, with 8 bases sitting between them. The CDR3 is 13 amino acids. Germline V lookup: CDR1 SGHTA, CDR2 FQGTGA. DNA of the CDR3: TGTGCCAGCAGCTCGACACATCAAGAGACCCAGTACTTC. Amino acids: CASSSTHQETQYF.

V usage is TRBV6-5 and J usage is TRBJ2-7, with D perhaps TRBD1 or TRBD2 (5 bases each). Trimming removed 5 bases at V and 2 bases at J, with 16 bases between. The CDR3 totals 15 residues. Germline-derived CDR1 and CDR2 are MNHEY and SVGAGI. Written as DNA, the CDR3 is TGTGCCAGCAGTCAGGGACGATTCACGGCCTACGAGCAGTACTTC. Translated: CASSQGRFTAYEQYF.

The chain is built from TRBV10-3 and TRBJ2-7; D may match TRBD1 or TRBD2 (5 bases each). The CDR3 contains 15 residues. V was clipped by 2 bases and J by 2 bases, with 13 bases between them. Germline V gene sequence: CDR1 ENHRY, CDR2 SYGVKD. For the CDR3, the DNA is TGTGCCATCAGTGAGGCAGGGAGAATCCCCTACGAGCAGTACTTC. Translation: CAISEAGRIPYEQYF.

The rearrangement links TRBV5-1 to TRBJ1-1; perhaps TRBD1 as D (6 bases). V dropped 2 bases and J dropped 4 bases, with 12 bases sitting between them. Germline V gives CDR1 SGHRS, CDR2 YFSETQ. The CDR3 has 14 residues. This chain's CDR3 is CASSFGQGSTEAFF. In DNA, the CDR3 is TGCGCCAGCAGCTTTGGGCAGGGGTCCACTGAAGCTTTCTTT.

The chain uses TRBV5-1 and TRBJ2-1, with 8 bases lining up with TRBD2. V was pared by 1 base and J by 8 bases, with 17 bases of the junction left unmatched. Germline-derived CDR1 and CDR2 are SGHRS and YFSETQ. This CDR3 has 18 amino acids. CDR3: CASSLSGLLAAKRDEQFF. CDR3 in DNA: TGCGCCAGCAGCTTGTCTGGGCTACTAGCGGCCAAGAGGGATGAGCAGTTCTTC. The variable domain in full, with the rest retrieved from reference TRBV5-1 and TRBJ2-1, is KAGVTQTPRYLIKTRGQQVTLSCSPISGHRSVSWYQQTPGQGLQFLFEYFSETQRNKGNFPGRFSGRQFSNSRSEMNVSTLELGDSALYLCASSLSGLLAAKRDEQFFGPGTRLTVL.

The gene calls are TRBV6-6 and TRBJ2-7; D uncertain. Germline V gene lookup returns CDR1 MNHNY and CDR2 SVGAGI (reference sequence). The CDR3 extends over 13 amino acids. Trimming pared 2 bases from V and 6 bases from J, leaving 11 bases between. CDR3 protein: CASSYTLDFEQYF. DNA for the CDR3: TGTGCCAGCAGTTACACGTTGGATTTCGAGCAGTACTTC.

The table lists this clonotype with a few counts. This chain joins TRBV5-6 and TRBJ2-5, with 8 nucleotides matching TRBD2. This CDR3 contains 13 residues. Germline loops: CDR1 SGHDT, CDR2 YYEEEE. V lost 4 bases, J lost 9 bases, and 8 bases stayed unmatched. This chain's CDR3 is CASSTLAGRAQYF. The DNA for the CDR3 is TGTGCCAGCAGCACTCTAGCGGGTAGGGCCCAGTACTTC.